These 5 T cell receptor beta chains were sequenced from one sample in a study of T cells in Graves' hyperthyroidism and ophthalmopathy. What was amplified from RNA transcripts were TCR beta CDR3 regions. The HTBI primer set served for first-round RT-PCR of the TCR CDR3. TCRdb passed the multiplex PCR reads through MiXCR, listing each CDR3 protein once. The table has hundreds of thousands of distinct CDR3 sequences, about 35% seen once; the top ten hold roughly 31%. Input material: blood. Every receptor here comes from a middle-aged woman with Graves' hyperthyroidism.

In DNA form, the CDR3 reads TGTGCCAGTAGTGTCAGACAGGGGAGAGAGACCCAGTACTTC. Its protein is CASSVRQGRETQYF. The chain couples TRBV19 to TRBJ2-5, with 8 bases identical to TRBD1. V dropped 5 bases and J dropped 4; count of bases not matched to a gene: 6. The CDR3 consists of 14 residues. Germline assignment: CDR1 LNHDA and CDR2 SQIVND (reference sequence).

This chain links TRBV7-9 with TRBJ2-6; D gene unclear. CDR3 size: 17 residues. The V and J ends lost 5 bases and 4 bases respectively, with 18 bases between them. The germline gives CDR1 SEHNR, CDR2 FQNEAQ (reference sequence). The CDR3 DNA reads TGTGCCAGCAGCCTTGGAATCGGGTCTCGAGGGGCCAACGTCCTGACTTTC. It specifies CASSLGIGSRGANVLTF.

This clonotype has only a few counts. V is TRBV6-5 and J is TRBJ1-2; 7 bases match TRBD1. This CDR3 has 20 amino acids. J lost 3 bases, V lost 5 bases, and 24 bases had no gene match. The germline CDR1 and CDR2 sequences are MNHEY and SVGAGI. The CDR3: CASSGRLVTETGRRYYGYTF. The DNA for the CDR3 is TGTGCCAGCAGTGGAAGGCTGGTTACGGAGACAGGGAGAAGATACTATGGCTACACCTTC.

The rearrangement links TRBV10-3 to TRBJ1-5, with D possibly matching TRBD1 (6 bases). Looked up from germline, CDR1 is ENHRY and CDR2 is SYGVKD. CDR3 size: 13 residues. Trimming left V 7 bases short and J 7 bases short, with 14 bases between. In DNA, the CDR3 is TGTGCCATCACCTCAGGGGTTTACCAGCCCCAGCATTTT. The encoded protein is CAITSGVYQPQHF.

This clonotype was detected many times. The chain combines TRBV12-3 or TRBV12-4 with TRBJ2-5; 9 nucleotides align to TRBD2. The CDR3 has 15 amino acids. V lost 3 bases to trimming and J lost 3 bases; unmatched junction nucleotides: 5. As DNA, the CDR3 is TGTGCCAGCAGTTTGGGATTAGCGGGGGAAGAGACCCAGTACTTC. It yields the protein CASSLGLAGEETQYF.